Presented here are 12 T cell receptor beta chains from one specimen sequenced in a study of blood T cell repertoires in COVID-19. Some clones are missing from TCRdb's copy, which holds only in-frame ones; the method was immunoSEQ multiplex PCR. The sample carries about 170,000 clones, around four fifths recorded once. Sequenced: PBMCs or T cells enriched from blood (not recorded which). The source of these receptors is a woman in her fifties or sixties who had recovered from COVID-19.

The CDR3 here is CSVLVPRGARETQYF. CDR3 nucleotides: TGCAGCGTTCTAGTACCGCGGGGGGCCCGAGAGACCCAGTACTTC. The V call is TRBV29-1, the J call TRBJ2-5; 8 bases match TRBD2. The germline V gene encodes CDR1 SQVTM and CDR2 ANQGSEA. V gave up 5 bases and J gave up 4 bases; unmatched junction bases: 12. The CDR3 runs to 15 residues.

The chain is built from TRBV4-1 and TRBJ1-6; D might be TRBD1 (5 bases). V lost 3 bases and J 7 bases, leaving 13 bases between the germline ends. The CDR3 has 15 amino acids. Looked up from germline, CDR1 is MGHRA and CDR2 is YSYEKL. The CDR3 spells CASSQGTGGNSPLHF. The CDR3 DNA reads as TGCGCCAGCAGCCAGGGGACGGGGGGGAATTCACCCCTCCACTTT.

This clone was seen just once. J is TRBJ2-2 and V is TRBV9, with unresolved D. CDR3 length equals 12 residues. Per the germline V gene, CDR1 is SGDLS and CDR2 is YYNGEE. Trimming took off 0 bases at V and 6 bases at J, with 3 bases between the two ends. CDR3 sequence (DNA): TGTGCCAGCAGCGTAGCCTCCGGGGAGCTGTTTTTT. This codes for CASSVASGELFF.

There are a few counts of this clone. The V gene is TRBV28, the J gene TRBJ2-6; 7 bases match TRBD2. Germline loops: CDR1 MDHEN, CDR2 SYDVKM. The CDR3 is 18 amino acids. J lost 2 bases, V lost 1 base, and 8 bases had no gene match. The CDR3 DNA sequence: TGTGCCAGCAGTTTATCGCGCGGGAGAAGGCCTGGGGCCAACGTCCTGACTTTC. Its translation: CASSLSRGRRPGANVLTF.

The CDR3 sequence is CASSSSDRGRTDTQYF. CDR3 DNA sequence: TGTGCCAGCAGCTCCTCGGACAGGGGGCGGACAGATACGCAGTATTTT. The gene calls are TRBV5-6 and TRBJ2-3; 11 bases match TRBD1. Trimming at V came to 3 bases and at J to 3 bases, leaving 6 bases not matched to a gene. Germline V CDR1 and CDR2: SGHDT, YYEEEE. The CDR3 sequence is 16 residues long.

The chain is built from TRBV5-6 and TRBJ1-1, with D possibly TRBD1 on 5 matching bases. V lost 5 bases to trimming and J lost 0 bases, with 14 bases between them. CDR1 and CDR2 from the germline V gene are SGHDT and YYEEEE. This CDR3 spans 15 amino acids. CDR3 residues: CASRSRRGMNTEAFF. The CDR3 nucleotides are TGTGCCAGCAGATCCCGGAGGGGCATGAACACTGAAGCTTTCTTT.

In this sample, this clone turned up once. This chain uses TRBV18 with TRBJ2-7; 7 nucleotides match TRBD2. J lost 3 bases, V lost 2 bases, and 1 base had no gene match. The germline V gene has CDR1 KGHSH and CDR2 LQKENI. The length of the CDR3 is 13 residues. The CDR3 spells CASSPGEGYEQYV. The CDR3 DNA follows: TGTGCCAGCTCACCAGGGGAGGGCTACGAGCAGTACGTC.

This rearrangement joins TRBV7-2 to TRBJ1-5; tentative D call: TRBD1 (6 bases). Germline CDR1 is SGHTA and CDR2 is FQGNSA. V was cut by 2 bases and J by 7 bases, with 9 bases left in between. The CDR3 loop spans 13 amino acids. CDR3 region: CASSLYQGQPQHF. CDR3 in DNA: TGTGCCAGCAGCTTATATCAGGGGCAGCCCCAGCATTTT.

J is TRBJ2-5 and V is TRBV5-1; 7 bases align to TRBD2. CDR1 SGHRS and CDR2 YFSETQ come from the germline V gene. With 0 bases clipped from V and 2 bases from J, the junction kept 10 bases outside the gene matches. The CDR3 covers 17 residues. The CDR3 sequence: CASSLEVGFGGQETQYF. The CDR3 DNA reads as TGCGCCAGCAGCTTGGAGGTAGGGTTCGGGGGGCAAGAGACCCAGTACTTC. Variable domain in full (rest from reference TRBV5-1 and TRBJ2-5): KAGVTQTPRYLIKTRGQQVTLSCSPISGHRSVSWYQQTPGQGLQFLFEYFSETQRNKGNFPGRFSGRQFSNSRSEMNVSTLELGDSALYLCASSLEVGFGGQETQYFGPGTRLLVL.

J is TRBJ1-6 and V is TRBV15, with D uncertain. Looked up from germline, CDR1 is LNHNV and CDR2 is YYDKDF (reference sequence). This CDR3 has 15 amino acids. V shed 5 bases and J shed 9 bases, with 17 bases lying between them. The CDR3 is CATSLSPDMSSPLHF. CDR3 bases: TGTGCCACCAGCCTAAGTCCCGATATGAGTTCACCCCTCCACTTT.

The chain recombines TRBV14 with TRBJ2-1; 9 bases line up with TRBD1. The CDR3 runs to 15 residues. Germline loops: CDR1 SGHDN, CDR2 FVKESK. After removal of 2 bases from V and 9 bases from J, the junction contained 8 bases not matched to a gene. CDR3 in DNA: TGTGCCAGCAGCCAACGGGACAGGGTGTCAGGTGAGCAGTTCTTC. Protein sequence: CASSQRDRVSGEQFF. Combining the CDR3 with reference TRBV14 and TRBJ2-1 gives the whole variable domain EAGVTQFPSHSVIEKGQTVTLRCDPISGHDNLYWYRRVMGKEIKFLLHFVKESKQDESGMPNNRFLAERTGGTYSTLKVQPAELEDSGVYFCASSQRDRVSGEQFFGPGTRLTVL.

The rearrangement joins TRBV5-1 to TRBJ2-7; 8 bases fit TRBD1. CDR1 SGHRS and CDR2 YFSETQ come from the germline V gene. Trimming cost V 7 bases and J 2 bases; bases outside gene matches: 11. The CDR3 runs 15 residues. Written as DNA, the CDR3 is TGCGCCAGCCGCCAGGGGACAGGCGCCGCCTACGAGCAGTACGTC. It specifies CASRQGTGAAYEQYV.